Described below is a single T cell receptor (beta chain) sequence and its context. This specimen belongs to a study of blood T cell repertoires in COVID-19. Across the study: Samples of COVID-19 (acute and convalescent) were obtained from the United States, Italy and Spain. In each case, the material was cDNA or gDNA derived from T cells, B-cell-depleted T cells, or PBMCs.

Authors' analysis steps: Estimates of nucleated cell counts were drawn from the amplification of reference gene primers. Sequencing was performed with immunoSEQ multiplex PCR; in TCRdb, only in-frame clones are kept and a portion is missing. V and J calls and clone size are given by that table; D and trimming were obtained from the DNA. Of around 71,000 clones listed, around 86% are singletons. The CDR3 consists of 11 residues. Germline V gives CDR1 SNHLY, CDR2 FYNNEI. Trimming removed 6 bases from V and 7 bases from J, with 4 bases in between. The sequence came from a woman aged 60-75 years with acute or convalescent COVID-19. V usage is TRBV2 and J usage is TRBJ1-6; D ambiguous. The sample comprised peripheral blood. CDR3 amino acids: CASRSNSPLHF. Here the CDR3 DNA reads TGTGCCAGCAGGAGCAATTCACCCCTCCACTTT.